This T cell receptor (beta chain) stems from a study of cytomegalovirus exposure and HLA in healthy donors. Study-wide findings and caveats: Accurate HLA-A and HLA-B prediction from TCR beta sequences was reported for most subjects.

The length of the CDR3 is 16 residues. CDR1 and CDR2 (germline): LNHDA, SQIVND (reference sequence). The V segment lost 3 bases and the J segment 0 bases; nucleotides outside the gene matches: 5. It was with 60 Vbeta and 13 Jbeta primers that the PCR ran. Data came from immunoSEQ multiplex PCR; TCRdb stores just in-frame clones and leaves some out. The sample shows more than 150,000 clones, 80% of them seen only once. On this clone itself: Its antigen is unidentified.

Material: PBMCs. The receptor's source is a boy between 10 and 17 years old in good health and CMV-seronegative. This chain links TRBV19 with TRBJ1-1; TRBD1 aligns across 9 bases. CDR3 residues: CASSIRTGVMNTEAFF. The CDR3 DNA reads TGTGCCAGTAGTATCCGGACAGGGGTCATGAACACTGAAGCTTTCTTT. The full variable domain, with the rest looked up from reference TRBV19 and TRBJ1-1, is DGGITQSPKYLFRKEGQNVTLSCEQNLNHDAMYWYRQDPGQGLRLIYYSQIVNDFQKGDIAEGYSVSREKKESFPLTVTSAQKNPTAFYLCASSIRTGVMNTEAFFGQGTRLTVV.